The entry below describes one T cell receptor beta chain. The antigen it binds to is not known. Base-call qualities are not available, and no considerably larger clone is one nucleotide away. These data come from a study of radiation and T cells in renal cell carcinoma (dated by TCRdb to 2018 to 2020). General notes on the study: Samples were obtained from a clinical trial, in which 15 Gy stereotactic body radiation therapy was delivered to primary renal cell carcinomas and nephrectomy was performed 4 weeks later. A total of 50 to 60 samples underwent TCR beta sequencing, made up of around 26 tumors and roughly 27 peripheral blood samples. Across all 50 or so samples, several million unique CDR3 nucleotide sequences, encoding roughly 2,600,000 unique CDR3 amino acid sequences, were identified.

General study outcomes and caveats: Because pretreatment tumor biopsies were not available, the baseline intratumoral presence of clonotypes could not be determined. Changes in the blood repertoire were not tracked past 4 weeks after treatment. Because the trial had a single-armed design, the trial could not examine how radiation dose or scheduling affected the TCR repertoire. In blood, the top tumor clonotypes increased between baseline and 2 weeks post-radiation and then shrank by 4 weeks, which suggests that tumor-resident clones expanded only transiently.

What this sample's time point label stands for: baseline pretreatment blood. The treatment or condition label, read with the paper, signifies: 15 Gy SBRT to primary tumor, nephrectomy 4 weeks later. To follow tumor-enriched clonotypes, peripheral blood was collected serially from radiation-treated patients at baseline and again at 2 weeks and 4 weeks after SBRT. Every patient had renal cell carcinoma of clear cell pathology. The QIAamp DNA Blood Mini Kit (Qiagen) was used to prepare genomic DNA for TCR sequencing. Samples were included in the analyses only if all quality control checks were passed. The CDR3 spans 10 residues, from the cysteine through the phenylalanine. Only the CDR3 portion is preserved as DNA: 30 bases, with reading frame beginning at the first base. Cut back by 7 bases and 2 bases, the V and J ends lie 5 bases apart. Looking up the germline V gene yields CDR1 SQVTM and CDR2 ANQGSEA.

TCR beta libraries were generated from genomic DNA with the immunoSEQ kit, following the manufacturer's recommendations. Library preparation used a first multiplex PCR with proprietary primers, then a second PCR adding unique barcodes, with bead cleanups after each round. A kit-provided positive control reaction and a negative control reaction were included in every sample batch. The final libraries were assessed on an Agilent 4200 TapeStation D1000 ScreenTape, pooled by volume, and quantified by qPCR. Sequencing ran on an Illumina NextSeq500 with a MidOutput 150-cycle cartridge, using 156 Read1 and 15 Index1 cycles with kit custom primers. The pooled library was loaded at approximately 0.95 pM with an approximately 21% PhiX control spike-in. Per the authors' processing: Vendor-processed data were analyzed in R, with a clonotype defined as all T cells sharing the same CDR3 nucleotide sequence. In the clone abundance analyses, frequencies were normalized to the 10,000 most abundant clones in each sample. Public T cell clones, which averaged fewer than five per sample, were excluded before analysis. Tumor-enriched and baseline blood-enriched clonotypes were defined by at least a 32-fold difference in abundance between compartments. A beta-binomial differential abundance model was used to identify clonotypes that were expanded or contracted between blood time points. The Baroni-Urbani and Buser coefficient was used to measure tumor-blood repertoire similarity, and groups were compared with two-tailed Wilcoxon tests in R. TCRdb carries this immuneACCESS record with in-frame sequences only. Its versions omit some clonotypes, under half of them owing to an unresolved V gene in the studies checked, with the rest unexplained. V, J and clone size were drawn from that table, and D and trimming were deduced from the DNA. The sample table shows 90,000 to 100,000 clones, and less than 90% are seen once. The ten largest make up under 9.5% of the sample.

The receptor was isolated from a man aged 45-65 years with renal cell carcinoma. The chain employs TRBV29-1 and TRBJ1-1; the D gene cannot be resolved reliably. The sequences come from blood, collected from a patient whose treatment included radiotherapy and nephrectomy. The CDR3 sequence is CSAINTEAFF. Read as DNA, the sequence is TGCAGCGCAATAAACACTGAAGCTTTCTTT.